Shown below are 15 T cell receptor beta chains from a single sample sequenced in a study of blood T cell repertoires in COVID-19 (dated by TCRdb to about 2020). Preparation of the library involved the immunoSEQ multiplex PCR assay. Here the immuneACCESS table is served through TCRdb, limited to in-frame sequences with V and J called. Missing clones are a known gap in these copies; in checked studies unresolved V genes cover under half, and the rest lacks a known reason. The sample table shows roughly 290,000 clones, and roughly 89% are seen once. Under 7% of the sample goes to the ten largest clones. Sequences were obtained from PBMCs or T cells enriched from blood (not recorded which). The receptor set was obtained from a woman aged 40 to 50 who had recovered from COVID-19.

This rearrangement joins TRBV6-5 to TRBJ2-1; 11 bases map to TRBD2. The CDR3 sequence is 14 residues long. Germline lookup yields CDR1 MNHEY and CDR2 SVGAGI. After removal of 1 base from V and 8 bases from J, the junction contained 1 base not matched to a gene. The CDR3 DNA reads TGTGCCAGCAGTTACTTGGGACTAGCGGATGAGCAGTTCTTC. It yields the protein CASSYLGLADEQFF.

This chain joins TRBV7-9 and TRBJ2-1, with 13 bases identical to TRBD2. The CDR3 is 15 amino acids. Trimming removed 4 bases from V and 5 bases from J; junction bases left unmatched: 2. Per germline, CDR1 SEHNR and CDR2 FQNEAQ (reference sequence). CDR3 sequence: CASSWGTSGNNEQFF. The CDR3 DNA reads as TGTGCCAGCAGCTGGGGGACTAGCGGGAACAATGAGCAGTTCTTC.

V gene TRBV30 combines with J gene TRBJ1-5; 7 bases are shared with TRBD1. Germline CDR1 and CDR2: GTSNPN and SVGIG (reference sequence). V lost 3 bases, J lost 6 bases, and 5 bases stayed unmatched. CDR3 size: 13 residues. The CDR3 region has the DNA TGTGCCTGGAGCCCCACAGGGGCTCAGCCCCAGCATTTT. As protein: CAWSPTGAQPQHF.

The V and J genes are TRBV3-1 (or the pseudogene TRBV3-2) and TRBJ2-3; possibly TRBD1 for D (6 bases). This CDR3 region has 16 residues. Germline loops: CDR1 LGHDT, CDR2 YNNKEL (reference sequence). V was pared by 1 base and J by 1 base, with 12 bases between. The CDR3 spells CASSQAPGGRTDTQYF. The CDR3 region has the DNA TGTGCCAGCAGCCAAGCCCCTGGGGGCCGCACAGATACGCAGTATTTT.

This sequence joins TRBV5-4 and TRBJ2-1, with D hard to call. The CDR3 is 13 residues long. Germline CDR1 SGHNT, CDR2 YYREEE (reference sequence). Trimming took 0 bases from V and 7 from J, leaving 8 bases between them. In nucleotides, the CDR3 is TGTGCCAGCAGCTTGGAATCGAGGAATGAGCAGTTCTTC. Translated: CASSLESRNEQFF.

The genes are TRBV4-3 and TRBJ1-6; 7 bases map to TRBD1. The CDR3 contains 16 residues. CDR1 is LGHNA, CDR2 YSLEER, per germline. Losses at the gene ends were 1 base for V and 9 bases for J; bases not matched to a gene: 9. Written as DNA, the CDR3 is TGCGCCAGCAGCCAAGCGGCGGGCAGGGGGAGTTCACCCCTCCACTTT. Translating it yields CASSQAAGRGSSPLHF.

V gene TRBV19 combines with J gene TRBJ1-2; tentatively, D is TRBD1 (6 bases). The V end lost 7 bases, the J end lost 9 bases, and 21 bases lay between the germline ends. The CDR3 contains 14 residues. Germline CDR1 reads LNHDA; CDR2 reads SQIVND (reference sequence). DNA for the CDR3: TGTGCCAGTACAAGGGGGGGGCTTGGGAGCCGCTACACCTTC. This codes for CASTRGGLGSRYTF.

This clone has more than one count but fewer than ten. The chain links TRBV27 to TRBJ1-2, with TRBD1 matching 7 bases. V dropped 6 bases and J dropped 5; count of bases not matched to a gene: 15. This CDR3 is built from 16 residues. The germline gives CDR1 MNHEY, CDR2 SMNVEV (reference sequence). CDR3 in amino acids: CASRPTRGQGEYGYTF. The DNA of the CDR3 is TGTGCCAGCAGACCTACCCGGGGCCAGGGGGAATATGGCTACACCTTC.

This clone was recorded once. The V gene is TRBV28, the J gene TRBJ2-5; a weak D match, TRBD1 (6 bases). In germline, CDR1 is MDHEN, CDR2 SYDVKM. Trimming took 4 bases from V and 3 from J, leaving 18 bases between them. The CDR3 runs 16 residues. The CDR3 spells CASSYNRWGREETQYF. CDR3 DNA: TGTGCCAGCAGTTACAATAGGTGGGGGCGAGAAGAGACCCAGTACTTC. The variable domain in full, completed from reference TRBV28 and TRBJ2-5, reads DVKVTQSSRYLVKRTGEKVFLECVQDMDHENMFWYRQDPGLGLRLIYFSYDVKMKEKGDIPEGYSVSREKKERFSLILESASTNQTSMYLCASSYNRWGREETQYFGPGTRLLVL.

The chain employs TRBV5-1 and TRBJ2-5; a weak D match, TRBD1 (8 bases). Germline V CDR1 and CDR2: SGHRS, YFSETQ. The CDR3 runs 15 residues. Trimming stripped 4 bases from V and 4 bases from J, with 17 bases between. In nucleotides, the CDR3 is TGCGCCAGCAGCCGTGACAGGGGAGGGCGAGAGACCCAGTACTTC. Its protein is CASSRDRGGRETQYF.

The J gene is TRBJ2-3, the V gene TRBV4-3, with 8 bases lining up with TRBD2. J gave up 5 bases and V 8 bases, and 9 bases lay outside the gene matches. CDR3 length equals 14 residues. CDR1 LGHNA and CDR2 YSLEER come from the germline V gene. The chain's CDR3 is CASGQREYGDTQYF. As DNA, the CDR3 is TGCGCCAGCGGGCAGCGGGAGTATGGAGATACGCAGTATTTT.

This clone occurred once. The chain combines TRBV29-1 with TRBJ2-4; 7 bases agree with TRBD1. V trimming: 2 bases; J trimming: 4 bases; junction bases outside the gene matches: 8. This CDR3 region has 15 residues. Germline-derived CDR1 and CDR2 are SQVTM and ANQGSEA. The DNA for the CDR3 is TGCAGCGTTGAAACACAGGGGAGAAAGAAAAACATTCAGTACTTC. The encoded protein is CSVETQGRKKNIQYF.

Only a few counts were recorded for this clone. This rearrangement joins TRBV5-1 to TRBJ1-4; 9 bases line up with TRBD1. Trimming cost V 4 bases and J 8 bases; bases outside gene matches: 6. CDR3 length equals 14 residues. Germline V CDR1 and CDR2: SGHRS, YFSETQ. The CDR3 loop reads CASSPGQGREKLFF. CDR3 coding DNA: TGCGCCAGCAGCCCGGGACAGGGAAGGGAAAAACTGTTTTTT.

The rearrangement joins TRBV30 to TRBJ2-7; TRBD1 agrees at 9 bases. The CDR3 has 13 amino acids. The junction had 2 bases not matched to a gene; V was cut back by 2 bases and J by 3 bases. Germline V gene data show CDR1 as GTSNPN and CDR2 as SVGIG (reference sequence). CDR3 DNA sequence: TGTGCCTGGAGTATGGACAGGGGCTACGAGCAGTACTTC. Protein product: CAWSMDRGYEQYF.

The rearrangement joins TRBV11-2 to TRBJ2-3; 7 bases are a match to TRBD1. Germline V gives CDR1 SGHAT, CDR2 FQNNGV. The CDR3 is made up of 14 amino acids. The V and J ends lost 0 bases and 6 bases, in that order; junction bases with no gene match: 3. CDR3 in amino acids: CASSLDRGSDTQYF. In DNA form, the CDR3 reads TGTGCCAGCAGCTTAGACAGGGGGTCTGATACGCAGTATTTT.